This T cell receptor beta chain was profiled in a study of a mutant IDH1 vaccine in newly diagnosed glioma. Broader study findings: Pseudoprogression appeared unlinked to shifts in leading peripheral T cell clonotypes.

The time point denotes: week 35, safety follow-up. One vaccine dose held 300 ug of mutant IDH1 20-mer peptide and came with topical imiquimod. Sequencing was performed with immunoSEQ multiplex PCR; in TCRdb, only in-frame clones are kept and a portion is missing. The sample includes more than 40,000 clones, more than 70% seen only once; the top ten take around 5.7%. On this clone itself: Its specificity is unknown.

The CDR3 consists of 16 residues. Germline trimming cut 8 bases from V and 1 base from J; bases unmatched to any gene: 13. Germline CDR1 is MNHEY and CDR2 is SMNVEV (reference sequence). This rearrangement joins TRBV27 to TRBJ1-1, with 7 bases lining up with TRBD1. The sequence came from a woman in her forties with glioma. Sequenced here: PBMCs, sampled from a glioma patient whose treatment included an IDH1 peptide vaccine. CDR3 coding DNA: TGTGCCAGCGGGGCAACAAACAGGGGTCAGAACACTGAAGCTTTCTTT. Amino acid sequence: CASGATNRGQNTEAFF.